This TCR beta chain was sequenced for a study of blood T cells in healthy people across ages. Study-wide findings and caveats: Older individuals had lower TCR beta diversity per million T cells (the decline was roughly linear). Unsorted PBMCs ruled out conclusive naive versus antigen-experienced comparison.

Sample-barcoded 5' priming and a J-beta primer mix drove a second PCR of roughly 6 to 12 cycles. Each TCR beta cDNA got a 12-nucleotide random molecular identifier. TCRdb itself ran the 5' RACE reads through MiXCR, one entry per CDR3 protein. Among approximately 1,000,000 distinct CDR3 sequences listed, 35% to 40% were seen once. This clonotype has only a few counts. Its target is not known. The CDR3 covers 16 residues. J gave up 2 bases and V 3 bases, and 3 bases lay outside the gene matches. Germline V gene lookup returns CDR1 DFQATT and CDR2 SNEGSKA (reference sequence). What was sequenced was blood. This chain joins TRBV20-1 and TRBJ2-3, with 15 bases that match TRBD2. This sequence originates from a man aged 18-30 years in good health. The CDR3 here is CSARGTSGGYTDTQYF. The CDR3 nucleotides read TGCAGTGCTAGGGGGACTAGCGGGGGGTACACAGATACGCAGTATTTT.